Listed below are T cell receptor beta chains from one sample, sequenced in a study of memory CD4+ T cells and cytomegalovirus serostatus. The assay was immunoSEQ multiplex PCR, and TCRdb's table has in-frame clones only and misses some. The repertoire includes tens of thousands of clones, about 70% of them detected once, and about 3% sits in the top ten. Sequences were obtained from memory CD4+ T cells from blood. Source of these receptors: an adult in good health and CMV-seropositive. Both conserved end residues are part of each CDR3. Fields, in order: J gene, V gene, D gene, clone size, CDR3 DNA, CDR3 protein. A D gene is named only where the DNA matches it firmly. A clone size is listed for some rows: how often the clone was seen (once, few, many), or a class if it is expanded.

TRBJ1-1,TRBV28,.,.,TGTGCCAGCAGCCGAAGGGTGGACACTGAAGCTTTCTTT,CASSRRVDTEAFF
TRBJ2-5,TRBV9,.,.,TGTGCCAGCAGCATACTACCAGGGGAGACCCAGTACTTC,CASSILPGETQYF
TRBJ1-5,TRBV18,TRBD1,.,TGTGCCAGCTCACCAAGACAGGGTGATCAGCCCCAGCATTTT,CASSPRQGDQPQHF
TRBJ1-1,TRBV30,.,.,TGTGCCTGGAGGGAGACAGGTGGCAAGCTCTTT,CAWRETGGKLF
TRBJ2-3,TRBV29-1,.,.,TGCAGCGGGTCCCCCGGATACAGCACAGATACGCAGTATTTT,CSGSPGYSTDTQYF
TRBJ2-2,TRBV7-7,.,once,TGTGCCAGCAGCCCTCAGAACACCGGGGAGCTGTTTTTT,CASSPQNTGELFF
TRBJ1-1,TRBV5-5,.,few,TGTGCCAGCAGCGGCTGGGGCGGACTTACTGAAGCTTTCTTT,CASSGWGGLTEAFF
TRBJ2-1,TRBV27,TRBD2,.,TGTGCCAGCAGCCGAGAGACTAGCGGGAGAGGACGGGGATCCTACAATGAGCAGTTCTTC,CASSRETSGRGRGSYNEQFF
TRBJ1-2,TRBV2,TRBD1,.,TGTGCCAGCAGCGGGACAGGGAGTGGCTACACCTTC,CASSGTGSGYTF
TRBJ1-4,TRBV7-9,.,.,TGTGCCAGCAGCGAACTAGACATCAATGAAAAACTGTTTTTT,CASSELDINEKLFF
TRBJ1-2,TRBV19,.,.,TGTGCCAGTAGTCCCTTGCCGCGGGGGCTCGGTGGCTACACCTTC,CASSPLPRGLGGYTF
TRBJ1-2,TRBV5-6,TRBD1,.,TGTGCCAGTCTGGGACAGGTCTATGGCTACACCTTC,CASLGQVYGYTF
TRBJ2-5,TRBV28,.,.,TGTGCCAGCAGTTTTCAAGGGAAAGAGACCCAGTACTTC,CASSFQGKETQYF
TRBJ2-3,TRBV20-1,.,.,TGCAGTGCCTCGGGGGCTGGTTCGCAGTATTTT,CSASGAGSQYF
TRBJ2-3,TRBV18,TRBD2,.,TGTGCCAGCTCACCACTACTTTATTCGGGACTAGCGTCTAGCACAGATACGCAGTATTTT,CASSPLLYSGLASSTDTQYF
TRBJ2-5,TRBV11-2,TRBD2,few,TGTGCCAGCAGCTTCGCGGGAGAAGAGACCCAGTACTTC,CASSFAGEETQYF
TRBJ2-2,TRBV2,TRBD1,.,TGTGCCAGCAGCGGACAGGGGGTCGGGGAGCTGTTTTTT,CASSGQGVGELFF
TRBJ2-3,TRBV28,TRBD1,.,TGTGCCAGCAGTTTATGGGGACAGAAACGTACGCAGTATTTT,CASSLWGQKRTQYF
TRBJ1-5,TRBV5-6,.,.,TGTGCCAGCAGCTCCTTTCTCCTGACAGGAAATCAGCCCCAGCATTTT,CASSSFLLTGNQPQHF
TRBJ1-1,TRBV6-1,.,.,TGTGCCAGCAGCGATCAGGGGAACACTGAAGCTTTCTTT,CASSDQGNTEAFF
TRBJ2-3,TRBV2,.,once,TGTGCCAGCAGGCCGGGGGTTTCCGATACGCAGTATTTT,CASRPGVSDTQYF
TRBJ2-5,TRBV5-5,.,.,TGTGCCAGCATCCTGGGACCGTCCCCGGGAGAGACCCAGTACTTC,CASILGPSPGETQYF
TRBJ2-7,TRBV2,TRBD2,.,TGTGCCAGCAAACCTAGCGGGCCCTACGAGCAGTACTTC,CASKPSGPYEQYF
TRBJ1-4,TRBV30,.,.,TGTGCCTGGAGGGGGCAGGGAACCCCTAATGAAAAACTGTTTTTT,CAWRGQGTPNEKLFF
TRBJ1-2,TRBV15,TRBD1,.,TGTGCCACCAGCGGCCGGACAGGGAACTATGGCTACACCTTC,CATSGRTGNYGYTF
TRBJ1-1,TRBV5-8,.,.,TGTGCCAGCGCACCTAAGGGCAGGGAGAACACTGAAGCTTTCTTT,CASAPKGRENTEAFF
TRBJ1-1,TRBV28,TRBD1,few,TGTGCCAGCAGTTTTCCGACAGGGGCCTACACTGAAGCTTTCTTT,CASSFPTGAYTEAFF
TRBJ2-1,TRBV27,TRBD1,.,TGTGCCAGCAGTTTAGCCGGACAGGGATGGGATGAGCAGTTCTTC,CASSLAGQGWDEQFF
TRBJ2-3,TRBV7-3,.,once,TGTGCCAGCAGCTTAGAGGGTCCAGATACGCAGTATTTT,CASSLEGPDTQYF
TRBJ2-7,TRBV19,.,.,TGTGCCAGTAGTATTTCTTGGCAGGGTTCCTACGAGCAGTACTTC,CASSISWQGSYEQYF
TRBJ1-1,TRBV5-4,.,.,TGTGCCAGCAGTTATCAGGTCATGAACACTGAAGCTTTCTTT,CASSYQVMNTEAFF
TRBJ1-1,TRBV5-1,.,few,TGCGCCAGCGGCGGACAGTACACTGAAGCTTTCTTT,CASGGQYTEAFF
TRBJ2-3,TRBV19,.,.,TGTGCCAGTAGTCCTCCCGAGGTCACAGATACGCAGTATTTT,CASSPPEVTDTQYF
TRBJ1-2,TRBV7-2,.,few,TGTGCCAGCAGCCGGCAGGGTTCTAACTATGGCTACACCTTC,CASSRQGSNYGYTF
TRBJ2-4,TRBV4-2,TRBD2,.,TGTGCCAGCAGCGAAGGACTAGCAGGGGCCAAAAACATTCAGTACTTC,CASSEGLAGAKNIQYF
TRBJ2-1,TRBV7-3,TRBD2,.,TGTGCCAGCAGGGCAGCGGGAGTCGACAATGAGCAGTTCTTC,CASRAAGVDNEQFF
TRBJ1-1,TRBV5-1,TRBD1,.,TGCGCCAGCAGCACGACAGGGACGCGGGCTGAAGCTTTCTTT,CASSTTGTRAEAFF
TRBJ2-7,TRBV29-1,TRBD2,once,TGCAGCGTTGGGGGACTAGCGGGAAATTCCGAGCAGTACTTC,CSVGGLAGNSEQYF
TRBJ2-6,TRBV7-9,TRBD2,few,TGTGCCAGCGCCGGACTAGCGACGACTGGGGCCAACGTCCTGACTTTC,CASAGLATTGANVLTF
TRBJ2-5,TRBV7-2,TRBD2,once,TGTGCCAGCAGCTTAGGGACTAGCGGGGGGACCCAGTACTTC,CASSLGTSGGTQYF
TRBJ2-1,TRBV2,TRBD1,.,TGTGCCAGCAGGAGGACAGGGGTTCCTGAGCAGTTCTTC,CASRRTGVPEQFF
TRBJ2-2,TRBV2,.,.,TGTGCCAGCAGTGGAGTGCGGGAGCTGTTTTTT,CASSGVRELFF
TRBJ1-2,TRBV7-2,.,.,TGTGCCAGCAGCTTAGTTGCAGGGGACCATGGCTACACCTTC,CASSLVAGDHGYTF
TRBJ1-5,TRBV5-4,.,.,TGTGCCAGCAGCTTCTTAGGGCAGCCCCAGCATTTT,CASSFLGQPQHF
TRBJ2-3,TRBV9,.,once,TGTGCCAGCAGCGTAGAAGCACAGGGTTCCGATACGCAGTATTTT,CASSVEAQGSDTQYF
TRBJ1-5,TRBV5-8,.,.,TGTGCCAGCAGTTCGGCGTGGGGCAATCAGCCCCAGCATTTT,CASSSAWGNQPQHF
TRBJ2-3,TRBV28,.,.,TGTGCCAGCAGTTCGACAGGCCCCGGGGCAGATACGCAGTATTTT,CASSSTGPGADTQYF
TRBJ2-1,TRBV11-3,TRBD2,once,TGTGCCAGCAGCTTAGATCTTGGCGGGAGGGCCTGGAATGAGCAGTTCTTC,CASSLDLGGRAWNEQFF
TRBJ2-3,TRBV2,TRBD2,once,TGTGCCAGCGGCCGGGAAGCGGGATCCACAGATACGCAGTATTTT,CASGREAGSTDTQYF
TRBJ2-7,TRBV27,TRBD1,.,TGTGCCAGCACCCCTACCCGGGACAGGGGTTTGAACGAGCAGTACTTC,CASTPTRDRGLNEQYF
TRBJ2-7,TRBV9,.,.,TGTGCCAGCAGCGTAGCTACGTCAGGTGAACCTTACGAGCAGTACTTC,CASSVATSGEPYEQYF